The clone carrying this T cell receptor beta chain was detected many times. Its antigen is not known. The record originates from a study of T cells in Graves' hyperthyroidism and ophthalmopathy. The study, taken as a whole, reports: Ophthalmopathy cases were set apart from stable hyperthyroidism by a 13 V-J model.

This CDR3 spans 16 amino acids. From germline, CDR1 is MNHNS and CDR2 SASEGT. V shed 2 bases and J 3 bases; nucleotides not matched to a gene: 5. TCR beta CDR3 sequences were amplified from RNA transcripts. With the HTBI primer set, the TCR CDR3 went through a first round of RT-PCR. TCRdb independently ran MiXCR on the multiplex PCR reads; one entry per CDR3 protein. There are hundreds of thousands of distinct CDR3 sequences in the sample; 24% occur only once, and around 11% lies in the top ten. Uncontrolled infection, other autoimmune disease, pregnancy or lactation led to exclusion. J is TRBJ1-5 and V is TRBV6-1, with TRBD1 identical over 9 bases. The receptor's source is a woman aged 30 to 39 with Graves' ophthalmopathy. The sequenced material came from blood. Here the CDR3 reads CASSEWTGAANQPQHF. CDR3 bases: TGTGCCAGCAGTGAATGGACAGGGGCGGCCAATCAGCCCCAGCATTTT.